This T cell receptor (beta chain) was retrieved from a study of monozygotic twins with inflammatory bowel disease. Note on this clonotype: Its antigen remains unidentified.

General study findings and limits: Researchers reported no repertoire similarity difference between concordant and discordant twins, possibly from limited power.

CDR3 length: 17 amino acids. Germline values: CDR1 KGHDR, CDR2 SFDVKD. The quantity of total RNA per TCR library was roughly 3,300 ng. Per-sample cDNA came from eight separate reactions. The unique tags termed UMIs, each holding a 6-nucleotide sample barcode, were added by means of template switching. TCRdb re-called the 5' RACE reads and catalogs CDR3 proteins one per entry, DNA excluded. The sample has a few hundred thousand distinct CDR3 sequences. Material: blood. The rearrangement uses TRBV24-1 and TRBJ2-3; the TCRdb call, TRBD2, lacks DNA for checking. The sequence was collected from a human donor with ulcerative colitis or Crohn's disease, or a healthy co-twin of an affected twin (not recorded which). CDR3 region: CATSGSGFAGGPYTQYF.